The entry below describes one T cell receptor (beta chain). Its matching antigen is unknown. The sample belongs to a study of cytomegalovirus exposure and HLA in healthy donors. In the study overall: Counted in an early data release were roughly 87 million unique TCRs from HLA-typed donors. Study-wide results and limits: In a later analysis, 16,951 TCR beta sequences were associated with HLA alleles at 0.05 false discovery rate.

V lost 4 bases to trimming and J lost 1 base; unmatched junction nucleotides: 13. CDR1 is LGHNA and CDR2 is YNFKEQ in the germline V gene. The CDR3 runs 17 residues. PCR primers comprised 60 Vbeta and 13 Jbeta primers. Per the study methods: In a later analysis, the count reached about 75 million unique TCR beta chains, with approximately 10 million shared. Measured with immunoSEQ multiplex PCR; TCRdb has only the in-frame clones, and not every one. Clone size and V and J calls were adopted from that table, with D and trimming inferred from the DNA. The sample lists around 130,000 clones, less than 85% occurring once.

The TCR was taken from a woman aged 40 to 50 in good health and CMV-seropositive. Sample: PBMCs. The V and J genes are TRBV4-2 and TRBJ2-7, with 7 bases matching TRBD1. Here the CDR3 DNA reads TGTGCCAGCAGCCGGGGTGGTGACAGGGCAATATCCTACGAGCAGTACTTC. Its translation: CASSRGGDRAISYEQYF.